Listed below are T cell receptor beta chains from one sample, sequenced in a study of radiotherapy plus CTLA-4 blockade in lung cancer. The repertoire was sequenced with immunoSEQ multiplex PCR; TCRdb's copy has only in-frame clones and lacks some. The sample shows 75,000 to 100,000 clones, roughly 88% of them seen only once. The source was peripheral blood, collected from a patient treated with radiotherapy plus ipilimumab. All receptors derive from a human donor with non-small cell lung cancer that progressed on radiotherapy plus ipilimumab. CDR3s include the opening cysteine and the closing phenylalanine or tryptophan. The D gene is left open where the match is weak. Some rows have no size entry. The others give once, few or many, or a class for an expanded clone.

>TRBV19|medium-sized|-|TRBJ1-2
CASSVRGRDYGYTF
TGTGCCAGTAGTGTTCGGGGGCGAGACTATGGCTACACCTTC
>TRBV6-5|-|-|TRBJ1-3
CASSRDVYSRNTIYF
TGTGCCAGCAGTAGGGACGTTTACTCTAGAAACACCATATATTTT
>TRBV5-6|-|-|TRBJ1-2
CASSLGGRGPTYGYTF
TGTGCCAGCAGCTTGGGGGGCAGGGGCCCGACCTATGGCTACACCTTC
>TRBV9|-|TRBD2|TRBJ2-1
CASSVEGGRSDEQFF
TGTGCCAGCAGCGTAGAGGGCGGGAGGTCCGATGAGCAGTTCTTC
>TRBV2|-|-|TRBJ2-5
CASSEVRGPQETQYF
TGTGCCAGCAGTGAAGTTCGGGGACCCCAAGAGACCCAGTACTTC
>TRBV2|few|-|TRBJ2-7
CASSVDSYEQYF
TGTGCCAGCAGCGTAGACTCCTACGAGCAGTACTTC
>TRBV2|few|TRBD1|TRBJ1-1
CASSGRQGSGAEAFF
TGTGCCAGCAGTGGAAGACAGGGGAGTGGCGCTGAAGCTTTCTTT
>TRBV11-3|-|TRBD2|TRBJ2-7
CASSVTGTSNEQYF
TGTGCCAGCAGCGTAACCGGGACTAGCAACGAGCAGTACTTC
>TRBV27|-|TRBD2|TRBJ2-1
CASSLGLATKEQFF
TGTGCCAGCAGTTTAGGACTAGCGACGAAGGAGCAGTTCTTC
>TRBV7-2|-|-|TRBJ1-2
CASSLGGFGASSYGYTF
TGTGCCAGCAGCTTAGGGGGGTTCGGGGCGAGTTCCTATGGCTACACCTTC
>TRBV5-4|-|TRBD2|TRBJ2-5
CASSLGLAGLETQYF
TGTGCCAGCAGCTTGGGACTAGCTGGATTAGAGACCCAGTACTTC
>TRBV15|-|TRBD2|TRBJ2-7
CATGAGPRRVNFF
TGTGCCACCGGAGCGGGACCGAGGCGTGTTAATTTTTTC
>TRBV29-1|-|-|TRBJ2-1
CSVEDPRTNEQFF
TGCAGCGTTGAAGACCCGAGAACCAATGAGCAGTTCTTC
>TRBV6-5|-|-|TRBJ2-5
CASSYSSRGGRETQYF
TGTGCCAGCAGTTACTCATCCAGGGGTGGTAGAGAGACCCAGTACTTC
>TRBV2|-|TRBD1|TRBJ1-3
CASSQAGTAVRSGNTIYF
TGTGCCAGCAGCCAAGCCGGGACAGCAGTTCGTAGTGGAAACACCATATATTTT
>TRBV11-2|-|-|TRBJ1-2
CASSLGPQGYSGYTF
TGTGCCAGCAGCTTAGGTCCACAGGGTTACTCTGGCTACACCTTC
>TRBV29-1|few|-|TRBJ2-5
CSVGFGVQETQYF
TGCAGCGTTGGGTTCGGAGTACAAGAGACCCAGTACTTC
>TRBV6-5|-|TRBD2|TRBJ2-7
CASSRTSATYEQYF
TGTGCCAGCAGTCGGACTAGCGCGACCTACGAGCAGTACTTC
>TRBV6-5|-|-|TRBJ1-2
CASSEGNYGYTF
TGTGCCAGCAGTGAAGGGAACTATGGCTACACCTTC
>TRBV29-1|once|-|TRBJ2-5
CSVTPAGPGETQYF
TGCAGCGTCACCCCGGCAGGGCCGGGGGAGACCCAGTACTTC
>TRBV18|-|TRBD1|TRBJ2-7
CASSPGTAKRFYEQYF
TGTGCCAGCTCACCCGGGACAGCTAAGAGGTTCTACGAGCAGTACTTC
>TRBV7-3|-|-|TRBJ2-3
CASSVTRLTDTQYF
TGTGCCAGCAGCGTTACTAGGTTAACAGATACGCAGTATTTT
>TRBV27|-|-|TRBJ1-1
CASSVTLSTEAFF
TGTGCCAGCAGTGTAACGTTAAGCACTGAAGCTTTCTTT
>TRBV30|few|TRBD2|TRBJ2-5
CAWSVGRGETQYF
TGTGCCTGGAGTGTAGGGCGGGGGGAGACCCAGTACTTC
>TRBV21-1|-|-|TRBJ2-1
CATPTSCNEQFF
TGTGCCACTCCGACTAGCTGCAATGAGCAGTTCTTC
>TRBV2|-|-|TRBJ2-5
CASSVNGKETQYF
TGTGCCAGCAGTGTGAATGGAAAAGAGACCCAGTACTTC
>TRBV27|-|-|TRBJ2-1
CASSPLDFNEQFF
TGTGCCAGCAGTCCCTTAGACTTTAATGAGCAGTTCTTC
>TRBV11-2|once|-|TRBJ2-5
CASSLVFEETQYF
TGTGCCAGCAGCTTAGTTTTCGAAGAGACCCAGTACTTC
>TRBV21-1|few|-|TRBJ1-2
CASSRGQGHGYTF
TGTGCCAGCAGCAGAGGGCAGGGTCATGGCTACACCTTC
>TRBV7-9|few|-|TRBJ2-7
CASSLGSAVSEQYF
TGTGCCAGCAGCTTAGGGTCGGCCGTGAGTGAGCAGTACTTC
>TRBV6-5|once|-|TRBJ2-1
CASTAENNEQFF
TGTGCCAGCACGGCAGAAAACAATGAGCAGTTCTTC
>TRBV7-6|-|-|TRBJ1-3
CASSHALSTIYF
TGTGCCAGCAGCCACGCGTTGTCCACCATATATTTT
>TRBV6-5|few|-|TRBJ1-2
CASLRTNYGYTF
TGTGCCAGCCTTCGGACTAACTATGGCTACACCTTC
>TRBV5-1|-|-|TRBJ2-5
CASSAGTLQETQYF
TGCGCCAGCAGCGCCGGGACTCTCCAAGAGACCCAGTACTTC
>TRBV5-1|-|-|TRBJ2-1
CASRTRGAVNEQFF
TGCGCCAGCAGGACGAGAGGGGCGGTCAATGAGCAGTTCTTC
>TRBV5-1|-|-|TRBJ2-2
CASSLERSGPMGGELFF
TGCGCCAGCAGCTTGGAGCGGAGCGGTCCAATGGGCGGGGAGCTGTTTTTT